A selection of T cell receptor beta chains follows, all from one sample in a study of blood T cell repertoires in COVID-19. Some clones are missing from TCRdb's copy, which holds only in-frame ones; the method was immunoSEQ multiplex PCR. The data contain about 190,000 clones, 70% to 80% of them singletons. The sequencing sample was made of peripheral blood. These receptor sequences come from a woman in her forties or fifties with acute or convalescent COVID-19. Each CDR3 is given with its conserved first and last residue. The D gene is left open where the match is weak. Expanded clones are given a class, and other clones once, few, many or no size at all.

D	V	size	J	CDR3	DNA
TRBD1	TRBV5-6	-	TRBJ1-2	CASSPGTGGAHGYTF	TGTGCCAGCAGCCCCGGGACAGGGGGCGCGCACGGCTACACCTTC
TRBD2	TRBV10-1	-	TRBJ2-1	CASSLTSGSGYNEQFF	TGCGCCAGCAGCCTGACTAGCGGGAGTGGTTACAATGAGCAGTTCTTC
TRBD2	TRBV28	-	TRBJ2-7	CASSLGLAGSYEQYF	TGTGCCAGCAGTTTAGGACTAGCGGGCTCCTACGAGCAGTACTTC
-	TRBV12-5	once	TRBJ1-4	CASGLGLLGVNEKLFF	TGTGCTAGTGGTTTGGGACTCCTAGGGGTTAATGAAAAACTGTTTTTT
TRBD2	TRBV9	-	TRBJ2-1	CASSPSGSTYNEQFF	TGTGCCAGCAGTCCTAGCGGGAGCACCTACAATGAGCAGTTCTTC
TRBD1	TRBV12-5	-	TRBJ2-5	CASALGQLAETQYF	TGTGCTAGTGCCTTGGGACAGTTAGCCGAGACCCAGTACTTC
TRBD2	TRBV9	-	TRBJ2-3	CASSVDGGSGGSTDTQYF	TGTGCCAGCAGCGTAGACGGAGGTAGCGGGGGAAGCACAGATACGCAGTATTTT
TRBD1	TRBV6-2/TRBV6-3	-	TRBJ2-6	CASSYQVGQGISGANVLTF	TGTGCCAGCAGTTACCAAGTGGGACAGGGCATATCTGGGGCCAACGTCCTGACTTTC
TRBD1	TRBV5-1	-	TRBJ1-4	CASSLGQGVGSTNEKLFF	TGCGCCAGCAGCTTGGGACAGGGAGTTGGTTCGACTAATGAAAAACTGTTTTTT
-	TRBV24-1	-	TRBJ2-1	CATSASVRRDEQFF	TGTGCCACCAGTGCTAGCGTAAGGAGGGATGAGCAGTTCTTC
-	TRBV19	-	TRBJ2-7	CASSLRGSYEQYF	TGTGCCAGTAGTCTGAGGGGGAGCTACGAGCAGTACTTC
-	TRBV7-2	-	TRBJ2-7	CASSSPPTYEQYF	TGTGCCAGCAGCTCCCCCCCTACCTACGAGCAGTACTTC
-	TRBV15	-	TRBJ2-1	CATSRVGLYEQFF	TGTGCCACCAGCAGAGTCGGACTCTACGAGCAGTTCTTC
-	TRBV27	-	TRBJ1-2	CASSSRGGNYGYTF	TGTGCCAGCAGTAGTCGGGGGGGAAACTATGGCTACACCTTC
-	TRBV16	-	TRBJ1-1	CASSQLKATPGRENTEAFF	TGTGCCAGCAGCCAATTGAAAGCGACCCCTGGGAGGGAGAACACTGAAGCTTTCTTT
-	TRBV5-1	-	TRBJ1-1	CASSSPIVGMNTEAFF	TGCGCCAGCAGCTCCCCGATTGTGGGCATGAACACTGAAGCTTTCTTT
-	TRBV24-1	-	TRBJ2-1	CATRDSNYNEQFF	TGTGCCACCAGGGACAGCAACTACAATGAGCAGTTCTTC
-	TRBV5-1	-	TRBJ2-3	CASSPGLSISTDTQYF	TGCGCCAGCAGCCCAGGACTGTCGATTAGCACAGATACGCAGTATTTT
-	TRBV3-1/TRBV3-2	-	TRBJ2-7	CASTPGTSLEQYF	TGTGCCAGCACCCCCGGTACCTCCCTTGAGCAGTACTTC
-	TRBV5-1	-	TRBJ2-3	CASSFLPSTDTQYF	TGCGCCAGCAGCTTCCTTCCTAGCACAGATACGCAGTATTTT
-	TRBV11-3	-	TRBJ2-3	CASSHSLGRGRTDTQYF	TGTGCCAGCAGCCATTCACTGGGAAGAGGGAGGACAGATACGCAGTATTTT